Each of the 19 T cell receptor beta chains below was sequenced from the same sample in a study of T cell responses to AZD1222 COVID-19 vaccine. Repertoires were generated with immunoSEQ multiplex PCR, while TCRdb's copy carries only in-frame clones and drops some. The sample comprises about 180,000 clones, 85% to 90% of which are singletons, and around 10% rests with the top ten. The source material was peripheral blood, sampled 28 days after the second AZD1222 dose. The source is an adult who received the AZD1222 COVID-19 vaccine.

Comments on this clone: This CDR3 is also generated by other DNA sequences in the sample. The rearrangement joins TRBV15 to TRBJ1-3, with D unclear. This CDR3 contains 15 residues. Trimming shortened V by 0 bases and J by 2 bases, and 8 bases separated the two germline ends. Germline lookup yields CDR1 LNHNV and CDR2 YYDKDF (reference sequence). Here the CDR3 DNA reads TGTGCCACCAGCAGAGATCTCGGGGCTGGAAACACCATATATTTT. Residues: CATSRDLGAGNTIYF. Combining the CDR3 with reference TRBV15 and TRBJ1-3 gives the whole variable domain DAMVIQNPRYQVTQFGKPVTLSCSQTLNHNVMYWYQQKSSQAPKLLFHYYDKDFNNEADTPDNFQSRRPNTSFCFLDIRSPGLGDTAMYLCATSRDLGAGNTIYFGEGSWLTVV.

The chain carries TRBV19 and TRBJ1-4, with 7 bases that match TRBD1. V shed 5 bases, J shed 6 bases, and the junction held 21 bases outside the gene matches. The length of the CDR3 is 19 residues. Germline V lookup: CDR1 LNHDA, CDR2 SQIVND (reference sequence). The CDR3: CASSSPRQGTRKKDEKLFF. The CDR3 DNA reads as TGTGCCAGTAGTTCCCCCCGACAGGGAACGAGGAAAAAAGATGAAAAACTGTTTTTT. The variable domain in full, with the rest retrieved from reference TRBV19 and TRBJ1-4, is DGGITQSPKYLFRKEGQNVTLSCEQNLNHDAMYWYRQDPGQGLRLIYYSQIVNDFQKGDIAEGYSVSREKKESFPLTVTSAQKNPTAFYLCASSSPRQGTRKKDEKLFFGSGTQLSVL.

The rearrangement joins TRBV5-1 to TRBJ1-3; 8 bases agree with TRBD1. Germline loops: CDR1 SGHRS, CDR2 YFSETQ. V lost 4 bases to trimming and J lost 0 bases; unmatched junction nucleotides: 6. The CDR3 is 16 residues long. The CDR3 DNA reads as TGCGCCAGCAGCAGGGGACAGGACTACTCTGGAAACACCATATATTTT. It codes for CASSRGQDYSGNTIYF.

The V call is TRBV24-1, the J call TRBJ2-3; D unresolved. The CDR3 covers 12 residues. V was cut by 3 bases and J by 4 bases, with 4 bases left in between. Per the germline V gene, CDR1 is KGHDR and CDR2 is SFDVKD. The CDR3 DNA sequence: TGTGCCACCAGTGATCCCGCAGATACGCAGTATTTT. This codes for CATSDPADTQYF.

The chain employs TRBV28 and TRBJ1-5; tentative D call: TRBD1 (6 bases). V was cut by 6 bases and J by 3 bases, with 12 bases left in between. Per the germline V gene, CDR1 is MDHEN and CDR2 is SYDVKM. The CDR3 is 14 amino acids. CDR3 protein: CASREGQFNQPQHF. DNA for the CDR3: TGTGCCAGCAGGGAAGGACAGTTCAATCAGCCCCAGCATTTT.

The chain's CDR3 is CASSATGSNQPQHF. CDR3 DNA sequence: TGTGCCAGCAGCGCGACAGGGAGCAATCAGCCCCAGCATTTT. V usage is TRBV9 and J usage is TRBJ1-5; 7 nucleotides line up with TRBD1. Germline loops: CDR1 SGDLS, CDR2 YYNGEE. The CDR3 loop spans 14 amino acids. After removal of 3 bases from V and 1 base from J, the junction contained 1 base not matched to a gene.

Concerning this clone itself: The sample has other DNA sequences that encode this CDR3 too. This sequence joins TRBV6-5 and TRBJ1-1; 7 bases line up with TRBD1. The germline V gene encodes CDR1 MNHEY and CDR2 SVGAGI. The CDR3 contains 15 residues. V was pared by 2 bases and J by 0 bases, with 3 bases of the junction left unmatched. The CDR3 nucleotides are TGTGCCAGCAGTTACAGGGGGCTCATGAACACTGAAGCTTTCTTT. Translation gives CASSYRGLMNTEAFF.

This clone was picked up a small number of times. The chain combines TRBV11-2 with TRBJ2-1, with D unclear. V dropped 5 bases and J dropped 12 bases, with 11 bases sitting between them. CDR1 is SGHAT and CDR2 is FQNNGV in the germline V gene. This CDR3 comprises 11 residues. CDR3 loop: CASSRLERQFF. The DNA for the CDR3 is TGTGCCAGCAGCCGCCTTGAGAGGCAGTTCTTC.

The V call is TRBV9, the J call TRBJ1-6; D remains ambiguous. V lost 3 bases and J 10 bases, leaving 14 bases between the germline ends. There are 14 residues in the CDR3. Germline lookup yields CDR1 SGDLS and CDR2 YYNGEE. The CDR3 DNA follows: TGTGCCAGCAGCGCGACCGATACCCTCTCACCCCTCCACTTT. Residues: CASSATDTLSPLHF.

The chain carries TRBV5-4 and TRBJ2-5; TRBD2 agrees at 8 bases. V lost 0 bases to trimming and J lost 2 bases; unmatched junction nucleotides: 6. CDR1 is SGHNT and CDR2 is YYREEE in the germline V gene (reference sequence). The length of the CDR3 is 16 residues. CDR3 sequence (DNA): TGTGCCAGCAGCTTGGAGGGGACTAGGACACAAGAGACCCAGTACTTC. Its protein is CASSLEGTRTQETQYF.

This chain connects TRBV29-1 to TRBJ1-2, with TRBD1 matching 7 bases. CDR3 size: 12 residues. V shed 6 bases, J shed 10 bases, and the junction held 11 bases outside the gene matches. Germline CDR1 reads SQVTM; CDR2 reads ANQGSEA. DNA for the CDR3: TGCAGCGTCCAGGGCGAGACAGGGCCCTACACCTTC. This translates into CSVQGETGPYTF.

The table lists this clone with a count of one. This chain connects TRBV7-3 to TRBJ2-1; 14 nucleotides align to TRBD2. CDR3 length equals 20 residues. V lost 8 bases, J lost 0 bases, and 15 bases stayed unmatched. Germline values: CDR1 SGHTA, CDR2 FQGTGA. The DNA of the CDR3 is TGTGCCAGCGCCCGCCCGGGGACTAGCGGGGGCCACAGCTCCTACAATGAGCAGTTCTTC. This gives the protein CASARPGTSGGHSSYNEQFF.

The chain uses TRBV3-1 (or the pseudogene TRBV3-2) and TRBJ1-2, with D perhaps TRBD1 (5 bases). Trimming removed 4 bases at V and 4 bases at J, with 13 bases between. CDR3 length: 14 amino acids. Germline loops: CDR1 LGHDT, CDR2 YNNKEL (reference sequence). DNA of the CDR3: TGTGCCAGCAGCCGGGGGTCAGGGCCCTATGGCTACACCTTC. It codes for CASSRGSGPYGYTF.

This rearrangement joins TRBV30 to TRBJ2-1, with 8 bases aligning to TRBD1. From germline, CDR1 is GTSNPN and CDR2 SVGIG (reference sequence). The CDR3 length is 13 residues. Unmatched junction bases numbered 2, after V lost 5 bases and J lost 2 bases. The CDR3 DNA follows: TGTGCCTGGGACAGGGGACCCTACAATGAGCAGTTCTTC. Protein sequence: CAWDRGPYNEQFF.

This sequence joins TRBV7-6 and TRBJ1-3, with a possible D match to TRBD1 (5 bases). The CDR3 sequence is 16 residues long. Germline V gene lookup returns CDR1 SGHVS and CDR2 FNYEAQ. With 5 bases removed from V and 2 bases from J, the gap between germline ends came to 16 bases. CDR3 sequence: CASSQRTEGAGNTIYF. The CDR3 nucleotides are TGTGCCAGCAGCCAAAGGACGGAAGGGGCTGGAAACACCATATATTTT.

The chain joins TRBV6-5 to TRBJ1-4, with 7 bases matching TRBD1. The V gene's germline CDR1 is MNHEY and CDR2 SVGAGI. CDR3 size: 13 residues. Trimming cost V 8 bases and J 7 bases; bases outside gene matches: 7. CDR3 region: CASSGGSGEKLFF. The CDR3 DNA follows: TGTGCCAGCTCAGGGGGAAGTGGTGAAAAACTGTTTTTT.

The rearrangement uses TRBV12-3 or TRBV12-4 and TRBJ1-4; D remains unclear. Trimming pared 5 bases from V and 10 bases from J, leaving 14 bases between. The CDR3 sequence is 13 residues long. The CDR3 sequence: CASSTDGMGKLFF. The CDR3 nucleotides are TGTGCCAGCAGTACGGACGGGATGGGAAAACTGTTTTTT.

The chain couples TRBV9 to TRBJ1-5; tentatively, D is TRBD1 (6 bases). CDR1 is SGDLS, CDR2 YYNGEE, per germline. V was pared by 3 bases and J by 7 bases, with 14 bases between. The CDR3 consists of 14 residues. For the CDR3, the DNA is TGTGCCAGCAGCGCAGGACAGAGTTTCCAGCCCCAGCATTTT. Its protein product is CASSAGQSFQPQHF.

The chain couples TRBV5-1 to TRBJ1-6; 7 bases fit TRBD1. The junction had 4 bases not matched to a gene; V was cut back by 2 bases and J by 8 bases. This CDR3 has 14 residues. The germline gives CDR1 SGHRS, CDR2 YFSETQ. This CDR3 is CASSLGGRDSPLHF. For the CDR3, the DNA is TGCGCCAGCAGCTTAGGGGGCAGGGATTCACCCCTCCACTTT.